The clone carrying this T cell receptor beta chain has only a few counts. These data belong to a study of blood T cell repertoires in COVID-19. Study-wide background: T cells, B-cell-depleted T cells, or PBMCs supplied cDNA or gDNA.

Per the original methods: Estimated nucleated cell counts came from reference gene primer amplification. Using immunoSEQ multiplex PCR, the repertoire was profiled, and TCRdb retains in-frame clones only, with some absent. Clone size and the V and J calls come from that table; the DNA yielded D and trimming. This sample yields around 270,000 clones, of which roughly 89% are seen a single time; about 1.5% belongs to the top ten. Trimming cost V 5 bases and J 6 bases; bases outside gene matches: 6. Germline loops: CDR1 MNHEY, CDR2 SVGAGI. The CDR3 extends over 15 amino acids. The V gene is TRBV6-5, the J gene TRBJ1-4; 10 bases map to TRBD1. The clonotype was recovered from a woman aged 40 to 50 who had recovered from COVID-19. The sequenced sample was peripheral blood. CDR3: CASSPPGTGDEKLFF. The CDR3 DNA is TGTGCCAGCAGTCCCCCCGGGACAGGGGATGAAAAACTGTTTTTT.